Listed below are T cell receptor beta chains from one sample, sequenced in a study of T cell responses to AZD1222 COVID-19 vaccine. Clones were read by immunoSEQ multiplex PCR, and TCRdb kept only the in-frame ones, dropping some. The table shows about 190,000 clones, with 90% to 95% occurring only once. The sample here was peripheral blood, taken on day 0 of AZD1222 vaccination. The receptor source for this set is an adult in good health. Both conserved end residues are part of each CDR3. A D gene is named only where the DNA matches it firmly. Part of the rows lack a size; the others show once, few, many or a class for expanded clones.

NA,NA,TRBV4-1,TRBJ1-1,CASSQDVWGQGGTEAFF
NA,TRBD2,TRBV7-9,TRBJ2-1,CASSHGTSGNNEQFF
NA,TRBD1,TRBV27,TRBJ1-1,CASSQRTGRGMNTEAFF
NA,NA,TRBV11-2,TRBJ2-5,CASRGGGQTQYF
NA,TRBD1,TRBV9,TRBJ2-7,CASSESGGEQYF
NA,NA,TRBV11-2,TRBJ2-6,CASSLDLSGANVLTF
NA,TRBD1,TRBV29-1,TRBJ1-1,CSVEDQGRGPMNTEAFF
NA,TRBD2,TRBV5-1,TRBJ2-4,CASSMGLALQNIQYF
NA,NA,TRBV29-1,TRBJ1-3,CSVAQEFSGNTIYF
NA,TRBD2,TRBV19,TRBJ2-3,CASSIGLAGADTQYF
NA,NA,TRBV29-1,TRBJ1-1,CSVDSGHTEAFF
NA,TRBD2,TRBV7-2,TRBJ2-7,CASSLGGRYEQYF
NA,NA,TRBV28,TRBJ1-3,CASRQPLGNTIYF
NA,NA,TRBV28,TRBJ1-5,CASRWDNNQPQHF
NA,TRBD2,TRBV7-6,TRBJ2-7,CASSLASGAPSYEQYF
once,NA,TRBV7-8,TRBJ2-5,CASSPMVARGTQYF
NA,NA,TRBV4-1,TRBJ2-3,CASSPTGTGWDTQYF
few,NA,TRBV7-9,TRBJ1-1,CASSYRATEAFF
NA,TRBD1,TRBV12-3/TRBV12-4,TRBJ2-7,CASSQGQGVEQYF
few,TRBD2,TRBV11-2,TRBJ2-1,CASSARLAGGRGNEQFF
NA,NA,TRBV21-1,TRBJ2-7,CASSIGVLAGPYEQYF
NA,NA,TRBV19,TRBJ2-5,CASSRLPGAGETQYF
NA,NA,TRBV3-1/TRBV3-2,TRBJ1-2,CASRGVKGYGYTF
NA,NA,TRBV11-2,TRBJ1-1,CASSYDGPEAFF
NA,NA,TRBV19,TRBJ1-2,CASSYARDPKVDGYTF
NA,TRBD2,TRBV19,TRBJ2-1,CASSMPTSGTLSSYNEQFF
NA,NA,TRBV7-8,TRBJ2-3,CASSSPSGTATDTQYF
NA,NA,TRBV5-1,TRBJ1-6,CASSDIQRNSPLHF
NA,NA,TRBV19,TRBJ1-5,CASTSGQINQPQHF
NA,NA,TRBV11-2,TRBJ2-7,CASSLGFGRSYEQYF
once,TRBD1,TRBV7-6,TRBJ1-3,CASSLARNPWDRGSGNTIYF
NA,NA,TRBV6-5,TRBJ2-7,CASSGRLDYEQYF
NA,TRBD2,TRBV7-8,TRBJ2-7,CASSLGGQYEQYF